These 14 T cell receptor beta chains share one sample of origin, sequenced in a study of cytotoxic CD8 clonotypes in ibrutinib-treated CLL (dated by TCRdb to the early 2020s). The time point label of this sample denotes: progressive disease on ibrutinib. Libraries came from the immunoSEQ multiplex PCR assay. TCRdb took this table from immuneACCESS and kept in-frame rearrangements with V and J called. Such tables lack part of the clones; where checked against another copy, unresolved V genes explain under half of the gap, and the rest is unexplained. A total of approximately 60,000 clones appear in this sample, approximately 54% of them only once. Roughly a quarter of the sample rests with the top ten. This specimen consisted of PBMCs, obtained at disease progression, from a patient treated with ibrutinib. The origin of the receptors is a human donor with chronic lymphocytic leukemia.

The rearrangement links TRBV5-1 to TRBJ2-3; the D is unclear. Germline V lookup: CDR1 SGHRS, CDR2 YFSETQ. Trimming shortened V by 0 bases and J by 4 bases, and 12 bases separated the two germline ends. This CDR3 is built from 15 residues. The CDR3 sequence: CASSLEVRDSDTQYF. For the CDR3, the DNA is TGCGCCAGCAGCTTGGAAGTTAGGGATTCAGATACGCAGTATTTT.

In its sample, this clone was seen once. The J gene is TRBJ1-1, the V gene TRBV6-5, with D unresolved. In germline, CDR1 is MNHEY, CDR2 SVGAGI. V lost 0 bases to trimming and J lost 4 bases, with 9 bases between them. This CDR3 contains 14 residues. CDR3 amino acids: CASSYSKFVTEAFF. The CDR3 DNA sequence: TGTGCCAGCAGTTACTCGAAGTTCGTCACTGAAGCTTTCTTT.

V is TRBV5-8 and J is TRBJ2-1; 8 nucleotides match TRBD1. The CDR3 runs to 14 residues. The V segment lost 2 bases and the J segment 14 bases; nucleotides outside the gene matches: 12. Germline V gene data show CDR1 as SGHTS and CDR2 as YDEGEE. CDR3 region: CASSFKFVGQGKFF. Written as DNA, the CDR3 is TGTGCCAGCAGCTTTAAGTTCGTCGGACAGGGAAAGTTCTTC.

This clone was detected a few times. This chain joins TRBV5-1 and TRBJ2-7, with D perhaps matching TRBD2 (5 bases). Trimming stripped 0 bases from V and 0 bases from J, with 19 bases between. The length of the CDR3 is 18 residues. Per germline, CDR1 SGHRS and CDR2 YFSETQ. CDR3 sequence reads: CASSLGGFHLTSSYEQYF. The CDR3 coding sequence is TGCGCCAGCAGCTTGGGAGGGTTCCATCTGACGAGCTCCTACGAGCAGTACTTC.

The rearrangement links TRBV10-3 to TRBJ2-2; TRBD1 aligns across 7 bases. Germline CDR1 is ENHRY and CDR2 is SYGVKD. This CDR3 spans 15 amino acids. V shed 4 bases and J 8 bases; nucleotides not matched to a gene: 10. The chain's CDR3 is CAISALRTGLGELFF. CDR3 coding DNA: TGTGCCATCAGTGCCCTCCGGACAGGTCTAGGGGAGCTGTTTTTT.

The chain recombines TRBV28 with TRBJ2-7; D is ambiguous. The germline CDR1 and CDR2 sequences are MDHEN and SYDVKM. V gave up 6 bases and J gave up 7 bases, with 13 bases separating them. The CDR3 contains 12 residues. The CDR3 spells CASRTLGREQYF. The CDR3 DNA follows: TGTGCCAGCAGAACCTTAGGCCGAGAGCAGTACTTC.

There are a few counts of this clone. In DNA, the CDR3 is TGCGCCAGCAGCCAACAATGGGTTGCCAGTGAGCAGTTCTTC. This gives the protein CASSQQWVASEQFF. The V gene is TRBV4-1, the J gene TRBJ2-1, with D unclear. CDR3 length equals 14 residues. The V end lost 2 bases, the J end lost 9 bases, and 14 bases lay between the germline ends. Per germline, CDR1 MGHRA and CDR2 YSYEKL.

There are many counts of this clone. The CDR3 is CASTRTGADQPQHF. The CDR3 coding sequence is TGTGCCAGCACTAGAACTGGGGCCGATCAGCCCCAGCATTTT. The chain employs TRBV7-9 and TRBJ1-5; TRBD1 might be the D (5 bases). This CDR3 region has 14 residues. CDR1 and CDR2 (germline): SEHNR, FQNEAQ (reference sequence). Trimming took 7 bases from V and 5 from J, leaving 15 bases between them.

The rearrangement joins TRBV18 to TRBJ1-3; 10 bases line up with TRBD1. With V trimmed by 3 bases and J by 7 bases, 3 bases remained unmatched. Germline V lookup: CDR1 KGHSH, CDR2 LQKENI. CDR3 length: 14 amino acids. The CDR3 loop reads CASSPPGQGNTIYF. The CDR3, as DNA: TGTGCCAGCTCACCTCCGGGACAGGGGAACACCATATATTTT.

This clone was counted ten times or more. The genes are TRBV27 and TRBJ1-1, with D possibly being TRBD1 (5 bases). The V gene lost 2 bases and the J gene lost 6 bases, with 10 bases spanning the gap. There are 13 residues in the CDR3. The germline V gene encodes CDR1 MNHEY and CDR2 SMNVEV (reference sequence). CDR3 sequence: CASSLRRGPEAFF. CDR3 nucleotides: TGTGCCAGCAGTTTACGGAGGGGCCCTGAAGCTTTCTTT.

This clone has only a few counts. The gene calls are TRBV4-1 and TRBJ2-3; D gene unclear. Germline V CDR1 and CDR2: MGHRA, YSYEKL. The V gene lost 3 bases and the J gene lost 1 base, with 14 bases spanning the gap. The CDR3 has 16 amino acids. Here the CDR3 reads CASSHSRAAGTDTQYF. CDR3 nucleotide sequence: TGCGCCAGCAGCCATAGTCGGGCCGCGGGCACAGATACGCAGTATTTT.

This clone was recorded a few times. The chain employs TRBV2 and TRBJ1-5, with 8 bases that match TRBD1. Germline CDR1 is SNHLY and CDR2 is FYNNEI. V shed 8 bases, J shed 5 bases, and the junction held 2 bases outside the gene matches. CDR3 length: 12 residues. CDR3 sequence (DNA): TGTGCCAGCGGACAGGGAGATCAGCCCCAGCATTTT. This codes for CASGQGDQPQHF.

The V gene is TRBV9, the J gene TRBJ2-3, with a possible D match to TRBD1 (5 bases). Trimming stripped 4 bases from V and 8 bases from J, with 17 bases between. Germline-derived CDR1 and CDR2 are SGDLS and YYNGEE. CDR3 length: 14 residues. CDR3 DNA: TGTGCCAGCAGCCCGACAGCCCGCACGGGTACGCAGTATTTT. Translating it yields CASSPTARTGTQYF.

The CDR3 coding sequence is TGTGCCAGCAGCCCGATTGCGGCCTACGAGCAGTACTTC. Amino acids: CASSPIAAYEQYF. The V call is TRBV14, the J call TRBJ2-7; D is unclear. This CDR3 contains 13 residues. V dropped 4 bases and J dropped 2 bases, with 9 bases sitting between them. Germline V CDR1 and CDR2: SGHDN, FVKESK.